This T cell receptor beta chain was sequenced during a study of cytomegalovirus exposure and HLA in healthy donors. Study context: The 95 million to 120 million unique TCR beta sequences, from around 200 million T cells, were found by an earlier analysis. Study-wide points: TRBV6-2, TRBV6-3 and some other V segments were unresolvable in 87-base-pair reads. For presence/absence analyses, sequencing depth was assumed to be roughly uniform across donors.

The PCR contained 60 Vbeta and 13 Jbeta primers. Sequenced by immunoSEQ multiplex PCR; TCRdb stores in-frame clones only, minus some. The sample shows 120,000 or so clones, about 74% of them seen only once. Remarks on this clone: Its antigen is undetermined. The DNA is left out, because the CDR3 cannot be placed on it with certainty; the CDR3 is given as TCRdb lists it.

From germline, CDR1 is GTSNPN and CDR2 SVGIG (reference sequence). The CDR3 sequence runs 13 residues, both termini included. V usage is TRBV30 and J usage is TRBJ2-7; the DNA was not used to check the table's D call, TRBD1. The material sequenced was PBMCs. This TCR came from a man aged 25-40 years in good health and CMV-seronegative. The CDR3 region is CAWSVGGGTGPYF.